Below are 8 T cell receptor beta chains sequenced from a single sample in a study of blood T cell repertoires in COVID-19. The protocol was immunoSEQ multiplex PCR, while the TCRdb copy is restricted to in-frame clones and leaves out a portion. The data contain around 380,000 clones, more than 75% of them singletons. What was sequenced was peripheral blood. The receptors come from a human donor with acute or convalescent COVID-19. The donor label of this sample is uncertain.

DNA for the CDR3: TGTGCCAGCAGCTCATTCACCGGGGAGCTGTTTTTT. Translating it yields CASSSFTGELFF. The chain links TRBV11-3 to TRBJ2-2; no firm D call. The germline V gene has CDR1 SGHNT and CDR2 YENEEA. V lost 4 bases and J 4 bases, leaving 4 bases between the germline ends. The CDR3 is 12 residues long.

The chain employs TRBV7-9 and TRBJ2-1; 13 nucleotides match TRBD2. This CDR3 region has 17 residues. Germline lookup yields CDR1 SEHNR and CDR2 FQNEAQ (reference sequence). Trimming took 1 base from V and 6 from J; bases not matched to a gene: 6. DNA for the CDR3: TGTGCCAGCAGCTTAGGGACTAGCGGGAGAGGGGCCAATGAGCAGTTCTTC. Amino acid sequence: CASSLGTSGRGANEQFF.

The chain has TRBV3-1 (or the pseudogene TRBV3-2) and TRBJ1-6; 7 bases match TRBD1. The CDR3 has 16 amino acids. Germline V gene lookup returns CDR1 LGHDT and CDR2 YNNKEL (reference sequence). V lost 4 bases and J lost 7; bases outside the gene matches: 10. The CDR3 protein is CASSPHRGEGNSPLHF. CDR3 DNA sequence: TGTGCCAGCAGCCCACACAGGGGTGAAGGGAATTCACCCCTCCACTTT.

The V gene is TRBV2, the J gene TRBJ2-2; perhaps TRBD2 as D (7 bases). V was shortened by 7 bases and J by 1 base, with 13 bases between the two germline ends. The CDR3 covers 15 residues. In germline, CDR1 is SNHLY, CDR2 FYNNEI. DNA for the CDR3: TGTGCCAGCATATCGGGGGGCGTGAACACCGGGGAGCTGTTTTTT. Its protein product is CASISGGVNTGELFF.

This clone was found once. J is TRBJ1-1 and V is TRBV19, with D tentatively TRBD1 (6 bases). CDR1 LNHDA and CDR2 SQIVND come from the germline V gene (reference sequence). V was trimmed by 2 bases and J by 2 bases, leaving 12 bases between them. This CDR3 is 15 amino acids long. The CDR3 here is CASSIPGGRNTEAFF. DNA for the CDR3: TGTGCCAGTAGTATACCCGGGGGGCGCAACACTGAAGCTTTCTTT.

CDR3 nucleotides: TGTGCCAGCACTAGGGGGGGCCCTAGCTCCTACAATGAGCAGTTCTTC. This sequence encodes CASTRGGPSSYNEQFF. J is TRBJ2-1 and V is TRBV7-9, with a weak D call TRBD2 (7 bases). V was cut by 7 bases and J by 0 bases, with 16 bases left in between. The CDR3 spans 16 residues. From germline, CDR1 is SEHNR and CDR2 FQNEAQ (reference sequence). The full variable domain, rest sourced from reference TRBV7-9 and TRBJ2-1, is DTGVSQNPRHKITKRGQNVTFRCDPISEHNRLYWYRQTLGQGPEFLTYFQNEAQLEKSRLLSDRFSAERPKGSFSTLEIQRTEQGDSAMYLCASTRGGPSSYNEQFFGPGTRLTVL.

CDR3 DNA sequence: TGTGCCTGCGACGACAGAAACTATGGCTACACCTTC. It is translated as CACDDRNYGYTF. This chain connects TRBV30 to TRBJ1-2, with D tentatively TRBD1 (5 bases). Germline assignment: CDR1 GTSNPN and CDR2 SVGIG (reference sequence). The CDR3 is 12 residues long. Trimming took 6 bases from V and 2 from J, leaving 10 bases between them. The full variable domain, its missing parts supplied by reference TRBV30 and TRBJ1-2, is SQTIHQWPATLVQPVGSPLSLECTVEGTSNPNLYWYRQAAGRGLQLLFYSVGIGQISSEVPQNLSASRPQDRQFILSSKKLLLSDSGFYLCACDDRNYGYTFGSGTRLTVV.

The CDR3 region has the DNA TGTGCCAGCAAGGACAGAGTCACAGATACGCAGTATTTT. It codes for CASKDRVTDTQYF. This rearrangement joins TRBV2 to TRBJ2-3, with D maybe TRBD1 (6 bases). CDR1 and CDR2 from the germline V gene are SNHLY and FYNNEI. V was trimmed by 7 bases and J by 2 bases, leaving 10 bases between them. CDR3 length: 13 residues.